The source of this T cell receptor (beta chain) is a study of shared clonotypes between healthy human individuals. Findings and limits, study-wide: Measured sharing among donors was expected to vary with sequencing depth.

Clones were read by immunoSEQ multiplex PCR, and TCRdb kept only the in-frame ones, dropping some. The table lists about 960,000 clones, about 80% of them singletons. On this clone itself: The antigen remains unidentified. Within the sample, other DNA sequences also encode this same CDR3.

The sample was memory CD4+ T cells sorted from blood. Subset: CD45RA-negative fraction. This receptor was identified in a man aged 18-30 years in good health.

Written as DNA, the CDR3 is TGTGCCAGCAGTGGGGGGGGAAATCAGCCCCAGCATTTT. Translated, it gives CASSGGGNQPQHF. The chain links TRBV6-1 to TRBJ1-5, with a tentative D call TRBD1 (5 bases). The ends were cut back, 4 bases at V and 4 bases at J, with 8 bases in the middle. CDR3 length: 13 amino acids. In germline, CDR1 is MNHNS, CDR2 SASEGT.